One TCR beta chain is described in this entry. Its antigen is unknown. Using immunoSEQ multiplex PCR, the repertoire was profiled, and TCRdb retains in-frame clones only, with some absent. The sample lists over a million clones; more than 95% were seen once. This sample was included in a study of shared clonotypes between healthy human individuals. General study findings and limits: Generation of non-shared clonotypes was less probable than generation of clonotypes shared by all four donors.

Germline lookup yields CDR1 KGHSH and CDR2 LQKENI. This CDR3 is built from 15 residues. The germline V and J ends were trimmed by 5 bases and 2 bases, with 14 bases remaining between them. Sequenced: naive CD4+ T cells sorted from blood. Subset noted: CD45RA+ positively selected. This receptor was identified in a man aged 25-40 years in good health. The chain combines TRBV18 with TRBJ2-3; D unresolved. The CDR3 nucleotides are TGTGCCAGCTCAACGCTAGGGCCCCCCACAGATACGCAGTATTTT. Its protein product is CASSTLGPPTDTQYF.